The 22 T cell receptor beta chains below were found in one sample sequenced in a study of B cell selection in AIRE deficiency. Regulatory T cells were sorted as CD4+CD25hiCD127low/negative. Clones were sequenced by immunoSEQ multiplex PCR, and TCRdb holds only the in-frame ones, with some missing. The sample records approximately 21,000 clones, approximately 94% being singletons. Specimen: Tregs sorted from PBMCs. These receptors all come from a human donor with AIRE deficiency.

The chain employs TRBV18 and TRBJ2-7, with 12 bases aligning to TRBD2. V lost 6 bases and J lost 3; bases outside the gene matches: 6. Germline CDR1 KGHSH, CDR2 LQKENI. The length of the CDR3 is 15 residues. The CDR3 is CASSLTSGRNYEQYF. The CDR3 DNA sequence: TGTGCCAGCTCTCTCACTAGCGGGAGGAACTACGAGCAGTACTTC. Full variable domain (rest looked up from reference TRBV18 and TRBJ2-7): NAGVMQNPRHLVRRRGQEARLRCSPMKGHSHVYWYRQLPEEGLKFMVYLQKENIIDESGMPKERFSAEFPKEGPSILRIQQVVRGDSAAYFCASSLTSGRNYEQYFGPGTRLTVT.

This chain uses TRBV5-1 with TRBJ2-3; no reliable D call. V lost 6 bases to trimming and J lost 2 bases, with 16 bases between them. In germline, CDR1 is SGHRS, CDR2 YFSETQ. This CDR3 is 15 amino acids long. This chain's CDR3 is CASKKSRTATDTQYF. The CDR3 DNA follows: TGCGCCAGCAAAAAATCTAGGACCGCCACAGATACGCAGTATTTT.

V usage is TRBV4-3 and J usage is TRBJ1-2, with D possibly TRBD1 on 6 matching bases. V was clipped by 4 bases and J by 5 bases, with 17 bases between them. CDR3 length: 15 residues. Per the germline V gene, CDR1 is LGHNA and CDR2 is YSLEER. Here the CDR3 reads CASSLERGGLYGYTF. In DNA form, the CDR3 reads TGCGCCAGCAGCCTGGAGCGAGGGGGGTTGTATGGCTACACCTTC.

The genes are TRBV4-1 and TRBJ2-1, with no clear D. V lost 6 bases and J lost 2, with 11 bases in between. Germline V gene data show CDR1 as MGHRA and CDR2 as YSYEKL. This CDR3 is built from 14 residues. The CDR3 reads CASSHPPTYNEQFF. The CDR3 DNA reads TGCGCCAGCAGTCACCCTCCAACCTACAATGAGCAGTTCTTC.

The V call is TRBV7-3, the J call TRBJ2-1; D could derive from TRBD1 or TRBD2 (7 bases each). Per germline, CDR1 SGHTA and CDR2 FQGTGA. CDR3 length: 15 residues. The V end lost 2 bases, the J end lost 2 bases, and 10 bases lay between the germline ends. The CDR3: CASSLQGGTYNEQFF. DNA of the CDR3: TGTGCCAGCAGCTTACAGGGGGGGACCTACAATGAGCAGTTCTTC.

This sequence joins TRBV19 and TRBJ1-5; tentatively, D is TRBD1 (5 bases). V shed 5 bases and J shed 7 bases, with 15 bases lying between them. Germline V gives CDR1 LNHDA, CDR2 SQIVND (reference sequence). CDR3 length equals 14 residues. CDR3 sequence reads: CASSSSAWGQPQHF. For the CDR3, the DNA is TGTGCCAGTAGTTCCTCAGCTTGGGGGCAGCCCCAGCATTTT.

V and J are TRBV6-5 and TRBJ1-1, with 7 bases fitting TRBD1. CDR3 size: 16 residues. CDR1 is MNHEY and CDR2 is SVGAGI in the germline V gene. V lost 2 bases to trimming and J lost 0 bases; unmatched junction nucleotides: 6. The CDR3 DNA sequence: TGTGCCAGCAGTTACGACAGGGCCCGTATGAACACTGAAGCTTTCTTT. Protein sequence: CASSYDRARMNTEAFF.

The chain employs TRBV4-1 and TRBJ2-2; TRBD1 is a possible D gene (5 bases). This CDR3 spans 14 amino acids. Trimming took 0 bases from V and 7 from J, leaving 9 bases between them. Germline loops: CDR1 MGHRA, CDR2 YSYEKL. CDR3 sequence (DNA): TGCGCCAGCAGCCAAGATCCAGGGTTCGGGGAGCTGTTTTTT. The encoded protein is CASSQDPGFGELFF.

The chain couples TRBV14 to TRBJ2-1; 9 bases line up with TRBD2. The CDR3 is 14 amino acids. Looked up from germline, CDR1 is SGHDN and CDR2 is FVKESK. V dropped 6 bases and J dropped 5; count of bases not matched to a gene: 5. The CDR3 sequence is CASSPLAGNNEQFF. CDR3 bases: TGTGCCAGCAGTCCCCTAGCGGGAAACAATGAGCAGTTCTTC. The full variable domain, rest sourced from reference TRBV14 and TRBJ2-1, is EAGVTQFPSHSVIEKGQTVTLRCDPISGHDNLYWYRRVMGKEIKFLLHFVKESKQDESGMPNNRFLAERTGGTYSTLKVQPAELEDSGVYFCASSPLAGNNEQFFGPGTRLTVL.

CDR3 loop: CASSPGGGSYGYTF. The CDR3 DNA reads TGTGCCAGCAGCCCGGGTGGGGGTAGCTATGGCTACACCTTC. J is TRBJ1-2 and V is TRBV11-3; D is perhaps TRBD1 (5 bases). The ends were cut back, 5 bases at V and 4 bases at J, with 14 bases in the middle. The CDR3 contains 14 residues. Germline CDR1 SGHNT, CDR2 YENEEA.

The rearrangement joins TRBV27 to TRBJ2-7; tentative D call: TRBD1 (6 bases). This CDR3 is built from 15 residues. CDR1 and CDR2 (germline): MNHEY, SMNVEV (reference sequence). Trimming stripped 5 bases from V and 0 bases from J, with 14 bases between. The CDR3 DNA follows: TGTGCCAGCAGTCGAAAGGGACACTTCTCCTACGAGCAGTACTTC. Its translation: CASSRKGHFSYEQYF.

V and J are TRBV6-1 and TRBJ1-5, with no clear D. Germline V gene sequence: CDR1 MNHNS, CDR2 SASEGT. V shed 0 bases and J shed 7 bases, with 13 bases lying between them. CDR3 length equals 15 residues. CDR3 in DNA: TGTGCCAGCAGTGAAGCCCCCGGGGTGACACAGCCCCAGCATTTT. Its translation: CASSEAPGVTQPQHF.

This sequence joins TRBV9 and TRBJ2-7; 9 bases match TRBD2. V lost 0 bases and J lost 6; bases outside the gene matches: 7. The CDR3 is made up of 15 amino acids. From germline, CDR1 is SGDLS and CDR2 YYNGEE. CDR3 DNA: TGTGCCAGCAGCGTAGCTGCGGGAGGGGAGGTCGAGCAGTACTTC. Translation gives CASSVAAGGEVEQYF.

CDR3 protein: CASSLGSGRSYNEQFF. The DNA for the CDR3 is TGTGCCAGCAGCTTGGGTAGCGGGAGATCCTACAATGAGCAGTTCTTC. V and J are TRBV5-4 and TRBJ2-1; 9 positions match TRBD2. V gave up 0 bases and J gave up 1 base; unmatched junction bases: 2. The CDR3 is 16 residues long. From germline, CDR1 is SGHNT and CDR2 YYREEE (reference sequence).

The gene calls are TRBV6-5 and TRBJ1-3, with 10 positions matching TRBD1. Germline CDR1 reads MNHEY; CDR2 reads SVGAGI. The CDR3 loop spans 15 amino acids. The J segment lost 1 base and the V segment lost 5 bases, leaving 2 bases of the junction unmatched. The CDR3 loop reads CASSRTGGSGNTIYF. Written as DNA, the CDR3 is TGTGCCAGCAGTCGGACAGGGGGTTCTGGAAACACCATATATTTT.

This chain uses TRBV28 with TRBJ1-5; no reliable D call. V was clipped by 3 bases and J by 1 base, with 4 bases between them. This CDR3 has 13 amino acids. Germline CDR1 MDHEN, CDR2 SYDVKM. The CDR3: CASSFRSNQPQHF. In DNA, the CDR3 is TGTGCCAGCAGTTTCAGGAGCAATCAGCCCCAGCATTTT.

This clone was found once. The chain employs TRBV29-1 and TRBJ1-2; 7 nucleotides line up with TRBD1. Germline V gene sequence: CDR1 SQVTM, CDR2 ANQGSEA. The CDR3 is 13 amino acids. J lost 8 bases, V lost 4 bases, and 10 bases had no gene match. Written as DNA, the CDR3 is TGCAGCGTTGGGAAAGGGGGCGCGGGGGGCTACACCTTC. The encoded protein is CSVGKGGAGGYTF.

This chain links TRBV10-3 with TRBJ1-1, with D unresolved. The CDR3 length is 12 residues. Germline V gives CDR1 ENHRY, CDR2 SYGVKD. V was clipped by 4 bases and J by 1 base, with 4 bases between them. This chain's CDR3 is CAISGRNTEAFF. The DNA for the CDR3 is TGTGCCATCAGTGGCAGGAACACTGAAGCTTTCTTT.

The chain is built from TRBV28 and TRBJ2-7; 13 bases are a match to TRBD2. Germline V CDR1 and CDR2: MDHEN, SYDVKM. The CDR3 spans 16 residues. The V segment lost 4 bases and the J segment 4 bases; nucleotides outside the gene matches: 7. The CDR3 spells CASSSLAGGWLYEQYF. In DNA, the CDR3 is TGTGCCAGCAGTTCACTAGCGGGAGGGTGGCTTTACGAGCAGTACTTC. Variable domain in full (rest from reference TRBV28 and TRBJ2-7): DVKVTQSSRYLVKRTGEKVFLECVQDMDHENMFWYRQDPGLGLRLIYFSYDVKMKEKGDIPEGYSVSREKKERFSLILESASTNQTSMYLCASSSLAGGWLYEQYFGPGTRLTVT.

This clone came up once. The chain links TRBV5-1 to TRBJ1-1, with TRBD1 identical over 7 bases. Germline trimming cut 3 bases from V and 1 base from J; bases unmatched to any gene: 9. The CDR3 loop spans 16 amino acids. Looked up from germline, CDR1 is SGHRS and CDR2 is YFSETQ. The CDR3 protein is CASSSLRQGQNTEAFF. The CDR3 nucleotides are TGCGCCAGCAGCTCACTCCGACAGGGACAGAACACTGAAGCTTTCTTT. The entire variable domain, with the rest obtained from reference TRBV5-1 and TRBJ1-1, is as follows: KAGVTQTPRYLIKTRGQQVTLSCSPISGHRSVSWYQQTPGQGLQFLFEYFSETQRNKGNFPGRFSGRQFSNSRSEMNVSTLELGDSALYLCASSSLRQGQNTEAFFGQGTRLTVV.

Remarks on this clone: Other nucleotide sequences from this sample produce the same CDR3. The J gene is TRBJ1-4, the V gene TRBV27; 7 bases match TRBD1. Trimming cost V 8 bases and J 11 bases; bases outside gene matches: 11. This CDR3 is built from 13 residues. Germline V lookup: CDR1 MNHEY, CDR2 SMNVEV (reference sequence). The CDR3 region is CASAPGQQRKLFF. In nucleotides, the CDR3 is TGTGCCAGCGCCCCGGGACAGCAGAGGAAACTGTTTTTT. The variable domain in full, with the rest retrieved from reference TRBV27 and TRBJ1-4, is EAQVTQNPRYLITVTGKKLTVTCSQNMNHEYMSWYRQDPGLGLRQIYYSMNVEVTDKGDVPEGYKVSRKEKRNFPLILESPSPNQTSLYFCASAPGQQRKLFFGSGTQLSVL.

This chain uses TRBV7-3 with TRBJ2-7, with D maybe TRBD2 (5 bases). V shed 5 bases and J shed 2 bases, with 13 bases lying between them. This CDR3 region has 14 residues. Germline CDR1 reads SGHTA; CDR2 reads FQGTGA. The CDR3 DNA is TGTGCCAGCAGCCCCTTACAGAGGGCCTACGAGCAGTACTTC. Protein product: CASSPLQRAYEQYF.